The 22 T cell receptor beta chains reported below all come from one sample, sequenced in a study of blood T cell repertoires in COVID-19. Clones were read by immunoSEQ multiplex PCR, and TCRdb kept only the in-frame ones, dropping some. The sample contains roughly 240,000 clones, roughly 83% of which appear only once. The sample taken for sequencing was peripheral blood. The receptor set was obtained from a man in his 60s who had recovered from COVID-19.

This clone was recorded a few times. The chain links TRBV30 to TRBJ1-2, with D possibly matching TRBD1 (5 bases). CDR3 length: 12 residues. The V and J ends lost 1 base and 7 bases respectively, with 10 bases between them. Germline V gives CDR1 GTSNPN, CDR2 SVGIG (reference sequence). The CDR3 nucleotides read TGTGCCTGGAGTGGGCAGGGCTTTGGCTACACCTTC. Amino acid sequence: CAWSGQGFGYTF.

The rearrangement joins TRBV3-1 (or the pseudogene TRBV3-2) to TRBJ1-6; the D is unclear. V gave up 2 bases and J gave up 8 bases, with 4 bases separating them. Germline lookup yields CDR1 LGHDT and CDR2 YNNKEL (reference sequence). The CDR3 spans 12 residues. CDR3 loop: CASSQLDSPLHF. The CDR3 DNA reads TGTGCCAGCAGCCAACTTGATTCACCCCTCCACTTT.

J is TRBJ2-1 and V is TRBV30, with a tentative D call TRBD1 (6 bases). V was cut by 3 bases and J by 9 bases, with 12 bases left in between. Germline loops: CDR1 GTSNPN, CDR2 SVGIG (reference sequence). The CDR3 length is 12 residues. CDR3 in DNA: TGTGCCTGGAGGCCGGGACACGGTGAGCAGTTCTTC. Protein: CAWRPGHGEQFF.

The CDR3 here is CASSLVWTSEQFF. DNA of the CDR3: TGTGCCAGCAGCTTGGTTTGGACATCGGAGCAGTTCTTC. V is TRBV5-4 and J is TRBJ2-1; D might be TRBD1 (5 bases). V shed 0 bases and J shed 10 bases, with 11 bases lying between them. This CDR3 comprises 13 residues. CDR1 SGHNT and CDR2 YYREEE come from the germline V gene (reference sequence).

This clone was observed a single time. This sequence joins TRBV13 and TRBJ1-6; 10 bases are a match to TRBD1. CDR1 is PRHDT and CDR2 is FYEKMQ in the germline V gene (reference sequence). This CDR3 has 16 amino acids. Losses at the gene ends were 5 bases for V and 10 bases for J; bases not matched to a gene: 11. The CDR3 is CASSTPPGQGHSPLHF. CDR3 in DNA: TGTGCCAGCAGCACCCCCCCGGGACAGGGGCACTCACCCCTCCACTTT.

This clone has a handful of counts. The rearrangement uses TRBV5-1 and TRBJ2-7; tentatively, D is TRBD1 (6 bases). CDR1 and CDR2 (germline): SGHRS, YFSETQ. V gave up 4 bases and J gave up 6 bases, with 14 bases separating them. The length of the CDR3 is 13 residues. The CDR3 DNA follows: TGCGCCAGCAGCCAGCAGGGGTCTTTCGAGCAGTACTTC. Translation gives CASSQQGSFEQYF.

The chain joins TRBV5-1 to TRBJ2-1; 12 bases are shared with TRBD2. Germline lookup yields CDR1 SGHRS and CDR2 YFSETQ. The length of the CDR3 is 16 residues. The V segment lost 1 base and the J segment 8 bases; nucleotides outside the gene matches: 7. CDR3: CASSLPRTSGMDEQFF. The CDR3 DNA is TGCGCCAGCAGCTTGCCTCGGACTAGCGGGATGGATGAGCAGTTCTTC.

The V and J genes are TRBV10-3 and TRBJ1-2; perhaps TRBD1 as D (6 bases). The CDR3 consists of 15 residues. Trimming left V 4 bases short and J 9 bases short, with 21 bases between. Germline CDR1 is ENHRY and CDR2 is SYGVKD. CDR3 bases: TGTGCCATCAGTGCATCCTCAACAGGGTCTGATCGCTACACCTTC. It yields the protein CAISASSTGSDRYTF.

Only one count was recorded for this clone. V is TRBV7-2 and J is TRBJ2-7, with TRBD2 matching over 12 bases. The CDR3 runs 15 residues. Germline CDR1 is SGHTA and CDR2 is FQGNSA. V trimming: 4 bases; J trimming: 4 bases; junction bases outside the gene matches: 5. The CDR3 protein is CASSSTSGGLYEQYF. CDR3 DNA: TGTGCCAGCAGCTCGACTAGCGGGGGACTATACGAGCAGTACTTC.

This clone was recorded only once. J is TRBJ2-7 and V is TRBV20-1, with no clear D. Germline V gene data show CDR1 as DFQATT and CDR2 as SNEGSKA (reference sequence). Trimming stripped 3 bases from V and 3 bases from J, with 9 bases between. The CDR3 is 12 residues long. The CDR3: CSASWQNYEQYF. CDR3 coding DNA: TGCAGTGCTAGTTGGCAGAACTACGAGCAGTACTTC.

The chain is built from TRBV5-1 and TRBJ2-2, with D hard to call. V shed 0 bases and J shed 6 bases, with 6 bases lying between them. The CDR3 has 13 residues. CDR1 is SGHRS and CDR2 is YFSETQ in the germline V gene. DNA of the CDR3: TGCGCCAGCAGCTTGGGGGCGCCCGGGGAGCTGTTTTTT. Translated, it gives CASSLGAPGELFF.

V gene TRBV15 combines with J gene TRBJ2-6; D possibly corresponds to TRBD2 (6 bases). Germline assignment: CDR1 LNHNV and CDR2 YYDKDF (reference sequence). The V and J ends lost 0 bases and 1 base respectively, with 7 bases between them. The CDR3 is 16 residues long. As DNA, the CDR3 is TGTGCCACCAGCAGAGATCGGGGGTCTGGGGCCAACGTCCTGACTTTC. Translated: CATSRDRGSGANVLTF.

The genes are TRBV11-3 and TRBJ2-5; the D gene is possibly TRBD1 (6 bases). CDR1 and CDR2 from the germline V gene are SGHNT and YENEEA. The CDR3 is 16 amino acids. Trimming took off 1 base at V and 3 bases at J, with 15 bases between the two ends. The CDR3 loop reads CASSLGIKDSKETQYF. CDR3 sequence (DNA): TGTGCCAGCAGCTTAGGGATCAAGGACAGTAAAGAGACCCAGTACTTC. The full variable domain, rest sourced from reference TRBV11-3 and TRBJ2-5, is EAGVVQSPRYKIIEKKQPVAFWCNPISGHNTLYWYLQNLGQGPELLIRYENEEAVDDSQLPKDRFSAERLKGVDSTLKIQPAELGDSAVYLCASSLGIKDSKETQYFGPGTRLLVL.

This clone appeared a single time. The genes are TRBV19 and TRBJ2-1; TRBD1 is a possible D gene (5 bases). The CDR3 totals 13 residues. The germline V gene has CDR1 LNHDA and CDR2 SQIVND (reference sequence). V was shortened by 3 bases and J by 6 bases, with 9 bases between the two germline ends. The CDR3 nucleotides read TGTGCCAGTAGTATTGGCAGGGTCAATGAGCAGTTCTTC. Amino acids: CASSIGRVNEQFF.

This clone was counted many times. Other DNA sequences in the same sample also yield this CDR3. This chain joins TRBV5-1 and TRBJ1-2; 9 bases align to TRBD1. The CDR3 contains 13 residues. Trimming removed 3 bases from V and 8 bases from J; junction bases left unmatched: 5. Germline CDR1 is SGHRS and CDR2 is YFSETQ. The CDR3 loop is CASSWGQGDGYTF. The CDR3 region has the DNA TGCGCCAGCAGCTGGGGACAGGGAGACGGCTACACCTTC. Using reference TRBV5-1 and TRBJ1-2 for the parts outside the CDR3, the full variable domain is KAGVTQTPRYLIKTRGQQVTLSCSPISGHRSVSWYQQTPGQGLQFLFEYFSETQRNKGNFPGRFSGRQFSNSRSEMNVSTLELGDSALYLCASSWGQGDGYTFGSGTRLTVV.

This sequence joins TRBV6-5 and TRBJ1-1; D call uncertain. The V end was cut by 6 bases, the J end by 0 bases, with 14 bases between. The CDR3 covers 15 residues. Germline values: CDR1 MNHEY, CDR2 SVGAGI. CDR3: CASSPRGAMNTEAFF. The CDR3 DNA follows: TGTGCCAGCAGCCCGAGAGGAGCAATGAACACTGAAGCTTTCTTT.

The rearrangement uses TRBV5-1 and TRBJ2-3, with TRBD2 as a possible D gene (5 bases). The V and J ends lost 4 bases and 3 bases respectively, with 15 bases between them. From germline, CDR1 is SGHRS and CDR2 YFSETQ. The CDR3 contains 15 residues. In DNA, the CDR3 is TGCGCCAGCAGCCCGGGGTTCCCTCCTACAGATACGCAGTATTTT. Translation: CASSPGFPPTDTQYF.

The genes are TRBV27 and TRBJ2-3; the match to TRBD2 covers 12 bases. J gave up 4 bases and V 3 bases, and 8 bases lay outside the gene matches. There are 17 residues in the CDR3. From germline, CDR1 is MNHEY and CDR2 SMNVEV (reference sequence). The CDR3 region has the DNA TGTGCCAGCAGTTTTCGCGCTAGCGGGGGGGGGCCAGATACGCAGTATTTT. Its protein product is CASSFRASGGGPDTQYF.

Turning to this clone: This may be a read error, as it is one base from a much larger clone. This sample includes further DNA sequences coding for the same CDR3. This CDR3 is CASSLGANTEAFF. CDR3 sequence (DNA): TGTGCCAGCAGCTTAGGAGCGAACACTGAAGCTTTCTTT. This sequence joins TRBV11-2 and TRBJ1-1; D remains unclear. Trimming took 1 base from V and 1 from J, leaving 4 bases between them. In germline, CDR1 is SGHAT, CDR2 FQNNGV. This CDR3 comprises 13 residues.

This clone was seen only once. The chain links TRBV7-9 to TRBJ2-7; D remains unclear. The CDR3 loop spans 17 amino acids. Per the germline V gene, CDR1 is SEHNR and CDR2 is FQNEAQ (reference sequence). The germline V and J ends were trimmed by 3 bases and 0 bases, with 18 bases remaining between them. CDR3 residues: CASSFPSAGASSYEQYF. CDR3 nucleotide sequence: TGTGCCAGCAGCTTCCCCTCTGCAGGCGCGAGCTCCTACGAGCAGTACTTC. Full variable domain (outside the CDR3, taken from reference TRBV7-9 and TRBJ2-7): DTGVSQNPRHKITKRGQNVTFRCDPISEHNRLYWYRQTLGQGPEFLTYFQNEAQLEKSRLLSDRFSAERPKGSFSTLEIQRTEQGDSAMYLCASSFPSAGASSYEQYFGPGTRLTVT.

This chain links TRBV5-1 with TRBJ1-4, with D perhaps matching TRBD1 (5 bases). V was trimmed by 0 bases and J by 0 bases, leaving 12 bases between them. The CDR3 has 17 amino acids. The germline V gene encodes CDR1 SGHRS and CDR2 YFSETQ. Here the CDR3 reads CASSLGDSAATNEKLFF. For the CDR3, the DNA is TGCGCCAGCAGCTTGGGCGACAGTGCCGCAACTAATGAAAAACTGTTTTTT.

This rearrangement joins TRBV4-1 to TRBJ1-2, with D perhaps matching TRBD1 (6 bases). The length of the CDR3 is 15 residues. V was trimmed by 0 bases and J by 2 bases, leaving 10 bases between them. The germline CDR1 and CDR2 sequences are MGHRA and YSYEKL. DNA for the CDR3: TGCGCCAGCAGCCAAGAGGGCAGGGGAAACTATGGCTACACCTTC. This codes for CASSQEGRGNYGYTF.